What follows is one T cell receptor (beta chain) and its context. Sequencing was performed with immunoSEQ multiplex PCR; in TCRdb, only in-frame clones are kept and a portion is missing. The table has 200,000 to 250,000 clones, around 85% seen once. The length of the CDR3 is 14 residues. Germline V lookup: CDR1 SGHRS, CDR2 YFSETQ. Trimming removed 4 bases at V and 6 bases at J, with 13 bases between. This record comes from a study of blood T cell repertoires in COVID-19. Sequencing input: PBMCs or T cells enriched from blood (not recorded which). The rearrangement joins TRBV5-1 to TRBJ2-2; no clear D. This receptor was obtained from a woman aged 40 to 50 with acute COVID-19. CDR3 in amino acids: CASSPDTSPGELFF. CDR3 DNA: TGCGCCAGCAGCCCAGACACTTCCCCCGGGGAGCTGTTTTTT.